The 24 T cell receptor beta chains below come from one sample, sequenced in a study of identical twins. TCRdb reprocessed the 5' RACE reads with MiXCR, giving one entry per CDR3 protein. The sample has about 530,000 distinct CDR3 sequences, about 22% seen once. This sample was shared with a second study, whose subject was yellow fever vaccine responses in identical twins.

Input material: CD4+ T cells sorted from blood. These receptors all stem from a woman aged 18-30 years in good health.

The chain joins TRBV4-1 to TRBJ2-1; 12 bases are a match to TRBD2. CDR3 length equals 15 residues. V lost 0 bases and J lost 14; bases outside the gene matches: 8. Looked up from germline, CDR1 is MGHRA and CDR2 is YSYEKL. CDR3 loop: CASSQEPTSGRGEFF. The CDR3 DNA reads TGCGCCAGCAGCCAAGAGCCGACTAGCGGGAGAGGAGAGTTCTTC.

The J gene is TRBJ2-3, the V gene TRBV7-8; 9 bases line up with TRBD2. Germline values: CDR1 SGHVS, CDR2 FQNEAQ. V lost 1 base to trimming and J lost 5 bases; unmatched junction nucleotides: 10. The CDR3 spans 17 residues. CDR3 sequence reads: CASSLVRRGGLGDTQYF. CDR3 DNA: TGTGCCAGCAGCTTAGTTCGGCGGGGGGGCCTCGGAGATACGCAGTATTTT. Drawing the rest from reference TRBV7-8 and TRBJ2-3, the complete variable domain is GAGVSQSPRYKVAKRGQDVALRCDPISGHVSLFWYQQALGQGPEFLTYFQNEAQLDKSGLPSDRFFAERPEGSVSTLKIQRTQQEDSAVYLCASSLVRRGGLGDTQYFGPGTRLTVL.

The chain carries TRBV11-2 and TRBJ2-2; 9 positions agree with TRBD2. The CDR3 covers 19 residues. The J segment lost 7 bases and the V segment lost 1 base, leaving 16 bases of the junction unmatched. CDR1 and CDR2 (germline): SGHAT, FQNNGV. The CDR3 loop is CASSLGGRAFHKNVGELFF. The CDR3 DNA reads TGTGCCAGCAGCTTAGGCGGGAGGGCCTTTCATAAAAACGTCGGGGAGCTGTTTTTT.

This rearrangement joins TRBV6-5 to TRBJ1-1; D remains unclear. In germline, CDR1 is MNHEY, CDR2 SVGAGI. This CDR3 has 9 residues. The germline V and J ends were trimmed by 10 bases and 5 bases, with 5 bases remaining between them. The CDR3 spells CAILTEAFF. For the CDR3, the DNA is TGTGCCATCCTGACTGAAGCTTTCTTT.

The genes are TRBV18 and TRBJ2-1, with 9 bases lining up with TRBD1. The germline gives CDR1 KGHSH, CDR2 LQKENI. Trimming took 4 bases from V and 1 from J; bases not matched to a gene: 5. This CDR3 spans 16 amino acids. The CDR3 is CASSQGQGMSYNEQFF. In DNA form, the CDR3 reads TGTGCCAGCTCACAAGGACAGGGGATGTCCTACAATGAGCAGTTCTTC.

The V gene is TRBV7-2, the J gene TRBJ2-4; 12 positions match TRBD2. V dropped 2 bases and J dropped 2; count of bases not matched to a gene: 4. CDR1 is SGHTA, CDR2 FQGNSA, per germline. The CDR3 length is 17 residues. CDR3 DNA: TGTGCCAGCAGCTTAACCGGACTAGCGGGATCCAAAAACATTCAGTACTTC. It yields the protein CASSLTGLAGSKNIQYF.

The chain recombines TRBV12-3 or TRBV12-4 with TRBJ1-5; D gene unclear. This CDR3 has 14 amino acids. With 6 bases removed from V and 0 bases from J, the gap between germline ends came to 9 bases. In DNA form, the CDR3 reads TGTGCCAGCAGCTATCAGCTTAGCAATCAGCCCCAGCATTTT. Translated, it gives CASSYQLSNQPQHF.

V and J are TRBV28 and TRBJ2-2; the D is unclear. Germline V gene sequence: CDR1 MDHEN, CDR2 SYDVKM. The CDR3 runs to 16 residues. Between the trimmed V and J ends, which lost 2 bases and 1 base, there was a span of 11 bases. This CDR3 reads CASSLPHLGNTGELFF. The CDR3 region has the DNA TGTGCCAGCAGTTTACCCCACTTGGGGAACACCGGGGAGCTGTTTTTT.

This clonotype was recorded many times. V is TRBV5-1 and J is TRBJ2-3, with no clear D. Per germline, CDR1 SGHRS and CDR2 YFSETQ. This CDR3 is built from 14 residues. Trimming shortened V by 4 bases and J by 3 bases, and 12 bases separated the two germline ends. The CDR3 bases are TGCGCCAGCAGCCTCGGCTACTCAACAGATACGCAGTATTTT. This gives the protein CASSLGYSTDTQYF.

V gene TRBV7-8 combines with J gene TRBJ1-6; D is undetermined. This CDR3 contains 16 residues. Germline CDR1 and CDR2: SGHVS and FQNEAQ. V was trimmed by 7 bases and J by 8 bases, leaving 21 bases between them. The CDR3 region is CASTLGVFGVYSPLHF. The CDR3, as DNA: TGTGCCAGCACCCTGGGTGTATTCGGGGTTTATTCACCCCTCCACTTT.

This clonotype was seen a few times. The chain uses TRBV4-1 and TRBJ1-1; 9 nucleotides align to TRBD1. CDR1 is MGHRA, CDR2 YSYEKL, per germline. V was pared by 2 bases and J by 5 bases, with 6 bases of the junction left unmatched. This CDR3 region has 15 residues. CDR3: CASSQPTGGQTEAFF. The CDR3 nucleotides are TGCGCCAGCAGCCAACCGACAGGGGGTCAGACTGAAGCTTTCTTT.

This clonotype came up a few times. The rearrangement joins TRBV28 to TRBJ2-5, with 7 bases fitting TRBD2. The CDR3 runs to 15 residues. Germline V gene sequence: CDR1 MDHEN, CDR2 SYDVKM. With 1 base clipped from V and 0 bases from J, the junction kept 2 bases outside the gene matches. The CDR3 DNA follows: TGTGCCAGCAGTTTATTTAGCGGGTACCAAGAGACCCAGTACTTC. Protein product: CASSLFSGYQETQYF.

This clonotype has a count of ten or more. The chain is built from TRBV12-3 or TRBV12-4 and TRBJ2-1; D is ambiguous. The V end was cut by 6 bases, the J end by 0 bases, with 12 bases between. The CDR3 has 15 amino acids. CDR3 loop: CASSRLGSSYNEQFF. DNA for the CDR3: TGTGCCAGCAGCCGCCTCGGCAGCTCCTACAATGAGCAGTTCTTC.

The chain uses TRBV4-1 and TRBJ2-2; TRBD1 matches at 9 bases. In germline, CDR1 is MGHRA, CDR2 YSYEKL. After removal of 3 bases from V and 4 bases from J, the junction contained 6 bases not matched to a gene. The CDR3 spans 16 residues. The CDR3 DNA reads as TGCGCCAGCAGCCACCTCGGACAGGGGTTCACCGGGGAGCTGTTTTTT. It encodes CASSHLGQGFTGELFF.

This clonotype occurred a few times. The chain couples TRBV2 to TRBJ2-5, with D unclear. Trimming pared 7 bases from V and 4 bases from J, leaving 19 bases between. The CDR3 sequence is 15 residues long. Germline CDR1 SNHLY, CDR2 FYNNEI. The CDR3 DNA sequence: TGTGCCAGCAACACACCTGCAACGGGCCCAGAGACCCAGTACTTC. Amino acids: CASNTPATGPETQYF.

CDR3 residues: CASSLARLRGAELGEAFF. The CDR3, as DNA: TGTGCCAGCAGCTTAGCCAGGTTGAGGGGCGCGGAGTTAGGTGAAGCTTTCTTT. The chain links TRBV7-9 to TRBJ1-1, with D perhaps TRBD1 (5 bases). This CDR3 spans 18 amino acids. Trimming left V 0 bases short and J 7 bases short, with 24 bases between. CDR1 is SEHNR and CDR2 is FQNEAQ in the germline V gene (reference sequence). Full variable domain (missing parts from reference TRBV7-9 and TRBJ1-1): DTGVSQNPRHKITKRGQNVTFRCDPISEHNRLYWYRQTLGQGPEFLTYFQNEAQLEKSRLLSDRFSAERPKGSFSTLEIQRTEQGDSAMYLCASSLARLRGAELGEAFFGQGTRLTVV.

The V call is TRBV11-2, the J call TRBJ2-1; D is uncertain. V was pared by 2 bases and J by 9 bases, with 8 bases between. The length of the CDR3 is 12 residues. The germline gives CDR1 SGHAT, CDR2 FQNNGV. The CDR3 spells CASSLFGPEQFF. DNA for the CDR3: TGTGCCAGCAGCTTATTTGGGCCTGAGCAGTTCTTC.

This clonotype was counted only a few times. The V call is TRBV12-3 or TRBV12-4, the J call TRBJ2-3; D gene ambiguous. V lost 1 base and J 2 bases, leaving 4 bases between the germline ends. This CDR3 contains 13 residues. The CDR3 sequence: CASSLGITDTQYF. The CDR3 DNA reads TGTGCCAGCAGTTTAGGTATCACAGATACGCAGTATTTT.

CDR3 sequence: CASGLAGVHEQYF. In DNA form, the CDR3 reads TGTGCCAGCGGACTAGCGGGAGTACACGAGCAGTACTTC. The chain joins TRBV28 to TRBJ2-7; TRBD2 agrees at 13 bases. The ends lost 8 bases at V and 5 bases at J; junction bases unmatched: 3. The CDR3 is made up of 13 amino acids. CDR1 and CDR2 from the germline V gene are MDHEN and SYDVKM.

The table lists this clonotype with a few counts. CDR3 nucleotides: TGCAGTGCTAGAGGATTGTGGGAAAAACTGTTTTTT. Its translation is CSARGLWEKLFF. This chain uses TRBV20-1 with TRBJ1-4; no clear D gene. CDR3 length: 12 residues. Trimming removed 1 base at V and 8 bases at J, with 8 bases between. Germline V gives CDR1 DFQATT, CDR2 SNEGSKA (reference sequence).

This clonotype was recorded only once. J is TRBJ2-2 and V is TRBV15; 10 nucleotides line up with TRBD2. CDR1 LNHNV and CDR2 YYDKDF come from the germline V gene (reference sequence). The CDR3 runs 17 residues. Losses at the gene ends were 1 base for V and 0 bases for J; bases not matched to a gene: 2. CDR3 sequence (DNA): TGTGCCACCAGCAGAGCCAGCGGGAGGGCGAACACCGGGGAGCTGTTTTTT. Translated: CATSRASGRANTGELFF.

V gene TRBV4-2 combines with J gene TRBJ2-3, with D tentatively TRBD1 (5 bases). Germline CDR1 is LGHNA and CDR2 is YNFKEQ. V lost 1 base, J lost 4 bases, and 9 bases lay in between. The CDR3 loop spans 14 amino acids. CDR3 sequence: CASSQGGWADTQYF. The CDR3 DNA follows: TGTGCCAGCAGCCAAGGGGGCTGGGCAGATACGCAGTATTTT.

The chain employs TRBV6-1 and TRBJ2-7; D is unresolved. The CDR3 has 13 amino acids. Germline values: CDR1 MNHNS, CDR2 SASEGT. Trimming cost V 6 bases and J 7 bases, with 16 bases left between them. CDR3 nucleotides: TGTGCCAGCAGGTCAGTTTCCCCTCGGGAGCAGTACGTC. Its protein product is CASRSVSPREQYV.

This clonotype appeared once. The CDR3: CASSIYRNSGTGNIQYF. The CDR3 DNA reads as TGTGCCAGCAGCATCTATCGGAATAGCGGGACGGGGAACATTCAGTACTTC. This chain uses TRBV3-1 with TRBJ2-4; 8 nucleotides agree with TRBD2. V trimming: 5 bases; J trimming: 7 bases; junction bases outside the gene matches: 16. Germline CDR1 and CDR2: LGHDT and YNNKEL (reference sequence). The CDR3 spans 17 residues.